This T cell receptor (beta chain) was retrieved from a study of spatial heterogeneity in lung cancer. Study-level results: One measure, the expanded intratumoral alpha and beta TCR count, tracked tumor mutation counts.

As to time point: sample taken at primary tumor resection. Germline V CDR1 and CDR2: SQVTM, ANQGSEA. Trimming cost V 4 bases and J 1 base, with 10 bases left between them. The CDR3 extends over 13 amino acids. TCR cDNA molecules each carried a unique molecular identifier. Each CDR3 protein is one row after TCRdb ran MiXCR on the 5' RACE reads. This table holds 7,800 or so distinct CDR3 sequences, around 8.5% found once. This clonotype showed up many times. Its target is not known. The sequences come from lung tumor tissue, collected at surgery. The clonotype was recovered from a male donor with early-stage non-small cell lung cancer. The V call is TRBV29-1, the J call TRBJ2-5; no definite D call. The CDR3, as DNA: TGCAGCGTTGCTTCGGCGTTCCAAGAGACCCAGTACTTC. It specifies CSVASAFQETQYF.